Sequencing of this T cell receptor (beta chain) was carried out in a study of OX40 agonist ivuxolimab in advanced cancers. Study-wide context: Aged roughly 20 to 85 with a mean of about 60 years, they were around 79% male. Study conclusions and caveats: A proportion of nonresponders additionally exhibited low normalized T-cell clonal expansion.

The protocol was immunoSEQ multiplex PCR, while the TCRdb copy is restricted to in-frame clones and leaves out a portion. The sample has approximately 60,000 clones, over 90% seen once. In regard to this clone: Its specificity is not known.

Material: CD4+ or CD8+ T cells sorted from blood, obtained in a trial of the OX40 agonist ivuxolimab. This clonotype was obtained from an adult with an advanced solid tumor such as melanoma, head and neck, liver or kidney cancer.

The CDR3 nucleotides read TGTGCCAGCGGACCTGAGCAGGGTGGTGCAAGAGACTATGGCTACACCTTC. Its protein is CASGPEQGGARDYGYTF. V and J are TRBV7-9 and TRBJ1-2; possibly TRBD1 for D (5 bases). Germline V gene lookup returns CDR1 SEHNR and CDR2 FQNEAQ (reference sequence). CDR3 length: 17 amino acids. V was trimmed by 8 bases and J by 3 bases, leaving 25 bases between them.